These T cell receptor beta chains were read from a single sample in a study of identical twins. TCRdb re-derived calls from the 5' RACE reads in MiXCR, one entry per CDR3 protein. The sample yields about 690,000 distinct CDR3 sequences, roughly 6.2% seen once. The specimen sequenced was naive T cells sorted from blood. These receptors were taken from a man younger than 35 in good health. Each CDR3 is given with its conserved first and last residue. D genes are given only for firm matches. Size is stated for part of the rows, as once, few or many counts, or as a class when the clone is expanded.

D gene: .; V gene: TRBV2; J gene: TRBJ2-1; clone size: many; CDR3 DNA: TGTGCCAGCTCCTCACAGGGACACCTTCTCCTCAATGAGCAGTTCTTC; CDR3 protein: CASSSQGHLLLNEQFF
D gene: TRBD2; V gene: TRBV10-3; J gene: TRBJ2-1; clone size: many; CDR3 DNA: TGTGCCATCAGTGCGGCCGGGACTAGCGGGCGGAGTGAGCAGTTCTTC; CDR3 protein: CAISAAGTSGRSEQFF
D gene: .; V gene: TRBV27; J gene: TRBJ2-3; clone size: many; CDR3 DNA: TGTGCCAGCAGTTTGACACAGGGTACCACAGATACGCAGTATTTT; CDR3 protein: CASSLTQGTTDTQYF
D gene: .; V gene: TRBV7-2; J gene: TRBJ2-1; clone size: many; CDR3 DNA: TGTGCCAGCAGCTTAGTTCGCACTAGGGGGGACAATGAGCAGTTCTTC; CDR3 protein: CASSLVRTRGDNEQFF
D gene: .; V gene: TRBV12-3/TRBV12-4; J gene: TRBJ1-5; clone size: many; CDR3 DNA: TGTGCCAGCAGTTTACAGCCTGATACTAATCAGCCCCAGCATTTT; CDR3 protein: CASSLQPDTNQPQHF
D gene: .; V gene: TRBV27; J gene: TRBJ2-2; clone size: many; CDR3 DNA: TGTGCCAGCAGTTTTCCCGGAAAGGACGGGGAGCTGTTTTTT; CDR3 protein: CASSFPGKDGELFF
D gene: TRBD2; V gene: TRBV7-6; J gene: TRBJ2-1; clone size: many; CDR3 DNA: TGTGCCAGCAGCTTATTGGGGCTAGCGGGGAACTCCTACAATGAGCAGTTCTTC; CDR3 protein: CASSLLGLAGNSYNEQFF
D gene: TRBD2; V gene: TRBV9; J gene: TRBJ2-5; clone size: .; CDR3 DNA: TGTGCCAGCAGCCGGCGCGGGAGGGCCGGGGGGGCACAAGAGACCCAGTACTTC; CDR3 protein: CASSRRGRAGGAQETQYF
D gene: TRBD2; V gene: TRBV5-5; J gene: TRBJ2-3; clone size: .; CDR3 DNA: TGTGCCAGCAGCTCTAGCGGGAGTTGGGCAGATACGCAGTATTTT; CDR3 protein: CASSSSGSWADTQYF
D gene: TRBD2; V gene: TRBV4-1; J gene: TRBJ2-1; clone size: .; CDR3 DNA: TGCGCCAGCAGCCCTCTGGGACTAGCGGGAGGCTACAATGAGCAGTTCTTC; CDR3 protein: CASSPLGLAGGYNEQFF
D gene: .; V gene: TRBV5-4; J gene: TRBJ2-4; clone size: few; CDR3 DNA: TGTGCCAGCAGCTTGGAACTAGTCGCGGACATTCAGTACTTC; CDR3 protein: CASSLELVADIQYF
D gene: TRBD2; V gene: TRBV5-5; J gene: TRBJ2-1; clone size: few; CDR3 DNA: TGTGCCAGCAGCTTGGGGACTAGCGGGAGTGGCTACAATGAGCAGTTCTTC; CDR3 protein: CASSLGTSGSGYNEQFF
D gene: .; V gene: TRBV12-3/TRBV12-4; J gene: TRBJ1-2; clone size: many; CDR3 DNA: TGTGCCAGCGAGGGGGTGGGGGGCTACACCTTC; CDR3 protein: CASEGVGGYTF
D gene: TRBD1; V gene: TRBV4-2; J gene: TRBJ2-1; clone size: many; CDR3 DNA: TGTGCCAGCCGACGGGACAGAACCTACAATGAGCAGTTCTTC; CDR3 protein: CASRRDRTYNEQFF
D gene: .; V gene: TRBV27; J gene: TRBJ2-1; clone size: few; CDR3 DNA: TGTGCCACCCAGAGACATAGCTCCTACAATGAGCAGTTCTTC; CDR3 protein: CATQRHSSYNEQFF
D gene: .; V gene: TRBV6-1; J gene: TRBJ2-3; clone size: many; CDR3 DNA: TGTGCCAGCAGTCCCACTTCTAGCACAGATACGCAGTATTTT; CDR3 protein: CASSPTSSTDTQYF
D gene: .; V gene: TRBV29-1; J gene: TRBJ2-1; clone size: .; CDR3 DNA: TGCAGCGCTAGCCACCCTGGCAGTGAGCAGTTCTTC; CDR3 protein: CSASHPGSEQFF
D gene: TRBD2; V gene: TRBV10-3; J gene: TRBJ2-3; clone size: few; CDR3 DNA: TGTGCCATCAGTCGTGAGACTAGCGAGGATACGCAGTATTTT; CDR3 protein: CAISRETSEDTQYF
D gene: .; V gene: TRBV7-9; J gene: TRBJ2-7; clone size: .; CDR3 DNA: TGTGCCAGCAGCCCCCCAGGGGGGGAAAGGGACTACGAGCAGTACTTC; CDR3 protein: CASSPPGGERDYEQYF
D gene: TRBD1; V gene: TRBV12-3/TRBV12-4; J gene: TRBJ2-6; clone size: .; CDR3 DNA: TGTGCCAGCAGTCGCTACCAACCGGGACAGGGGACGACTGGGGCCAACGTCCTGACTTTC; CDR3 protein: CASSRYQPGQGTTGANVLTF
D gene: TRBD1; V gene: TRBV9; J gene: TRBJ2-3; clone size: few; CDR3 DNA: TGTGCCAGCAGCATACAGGGGGCGCCTACAGATACGCAGTATTTT; CDR3 protein: CASSIQGAPTDTQYF
D gene: .; V gene: TRBV6-2/TRBV6-3; J gene: TRBJ1-1; clone size: .; CDR3 DNA: TGTGCCAGCAGAAAGTCGGGGAGTTTGGACACTGAAGCTTTCTTT; CDR3 protein: CASRKSGSLDTEAFF
D gene: TRBD1; V gene: TRBV20-1; J gene: TRBJ1-5; clone size: many; CDR3 DNA: TGCAGTGCTTGGGCCCTGGACAGGGGACCCTACCAGCATTTT; CDR3 protein: CSAWALDRGPYQHF
D gene: .; V gene: TRBV2; J gene: TRBJ2-3; clone size: few; CDR3 DNA: TGTGCCAGCACCTGGACGGAGAGCACAGATACGCAGTATTTT; CDR3 protein: CASTWTESTDTQYF
D gene: TRBD2; V gene: TRBV7-8; J gene: TRBJ2-1; clone size: many; CDR3 DNA: TGTGCCAGCAGCTTCACCGGGACTAGCGGCTACAATGAGCAGTTCTTC; CDR3 protein: CASSFTGTSGYNEQFF
D gene: TRBD2; V gene: TRBV2; J gene: TRBJ2-7; clone size: few; CDR3 DNA: TGTGCCAGCCAGCGGGAGGATCTCTACGAGCAGTACTTC; CDR3 protein: CASQREDLYEQYF
D gene: .; V gene: TRBV12-3/TRBV12-4; J gene: TRBJ2-5; clone size: many; CDR3 DNA: TGTGCCAGCTCGCGTGCTGGCTTCCAAGAGACCCAGTACTTC; CDR3 protein: CASSRAGFQETQYF
D gene: .; V gene: TRBV20-1; J gene: TRBJ1-3; clone size: .; CDR3 DNA: TGCAGTGCTAAACCACAGGCCAACTCTGGAAACACCATATATTTT; CDR3 protein: CSAKPQANSGNTIYF
D gene: TRBD2; V gene: TRBV4-3; J gene: TRBJ2-1; clone size: many; CDR3 DNA: TGCGCCAGCAGCCAAGATAGTGTTCGTGGACTAGCATACAATGAGCAGTTCTTC; CDR3 protein: CASSQDSVRGLAYNEQFF
D gene: .; V gene: TRBV6-5; J gene: TRBJ2-2; clone size: many; CDR3 DNA: TGTGCCAGCAGTTCCAGAACTAGTTACCCCGGGGAGCTGTTTTTT; CDR3 protein: CASSSRTSYPGELFF
D gene: .; V gene: TRBV18; J gene: TRBJ2-3; clone size: .; CDR3 DNA: TGTGCCAGCTCACCACCAGTGGTTGATACGCAGTATTTT; CDR3 protein: CASSPPVVDTQYF
D gene: .; V gene: TRBV6-1; J gene: TRBJ1-1; clone size: many; CDR3 DNA: TGTGCCAGCAGTGAAGATGGGGACGCTCGGGCTTTCTTT; CDR3 protein: CASSEDGDARAFF
D gene: .; V gene: TRBV5-5; J gene: TRBJ2-1; clone size: .; CDR3 DNA: TGTGCCAGCAGCTTAGTAGCGGAAAGCTCCTACAATGAGCAGTTCTTC; CDR3 protein: CASSLVAESSYNEQFF
D gene: TRBD1; V gene: TRBV4-1; J gene: TRBJ2-6; clone size: .; CDR3 DNA: TGCGCCAGCAGCCAAGATCGGGACAGGGGATCTGGGGCCAACGTCCTGACTTTC; CDR3 protein: CASSQDRDRGSGANVLTF
D gene: TRBD1; V gene: TRBV4-3; J gene: TRBJ2-5; clone size: many; CDR3 DNA: TGCGCCAGCAGCCAAATGGGACAGCCCCAAGAGACCCAGTACTTC; CDR3 protein: CASSQMGQPQETQYF
D gene: .; V gene: TRBV18; J gene: TRBJ2-3; clone size: few; CDR3 DNA: TGTGCCAGCTCACCAGAGGCAGGAGATACGCAGTATTTT; CDR3 protein: CASSPEAGDTQYF
D gene: .; V gene: TRBV7-7; J gene: TRBJ1-6; clone size: many; CDR3 DNA: TGTGCCAGCAGCTTAGGACAGCACGGTTCACCCCTCCACTTT; CDR3 protein: CASSLGQHGSPLHF
D gene: TRBD1; V gene: TRBV6-5; J gene: TRBJ2-5; clone size: few; CDR3 DNA: TGTGCCAGCAGTTGGGGGGGGGACAGGGTTTCAGAGACCCAGTACTTC; CDR3 protein: CASSWGGDRVSETQYF
D gene: .; V gene: TRBV5-1; J gene: TRBJ1-1; clone size: many; CDR3 DNA: TGCGCCAGCAGCCCGCCAGGGGCCTTGAACACTGAAGCTTTCTTT; CDR3 protein: CASSPPGALNTEAFF
D gene: .; V gene: TRBV29-1; J gene: TRBJ2-7; clone size: .; CDR3 DNA: TGCAGCGTTCGGAAAGACAGGTCCGGCGAGCAGTACTTC; CDR3 protein: CSVRKDRSGEQYF
D gene: .; V gene: TRBV7-2; J gene: TRBJ2-4; clone size: .; CDR3 DNA: TGTGCCAGCAGCTTACGGCAAACGGTCCAAAACATTCAGTACTTC; CDR3 protein: CASSLRQTVQNIQYF
D gene: .; V gene: TRBV30; J gene: TRBJ1-1; clone size: few; CDR3 DNA: TGTGCCTGGAGTCGATTACAGGAGAACACTGAAGCTTTCTTT; CDR3 protein: CAWSRLQENTEAFF
D gene: .; V gene: TRBV5-1; J gene: TRBJ2-2; clone size: .; CDR3 DNA: TGCGCCAGCAGCTTGGAAGGAGGCATGAGGACCGGGGAGCTGTTTTTT; CDR3 protein: CASSLEGGMRTGELFF
D gene: .; V gene: TRBV6-2/TRBV6-3; J gene: TRBJ1-5; clone size: .; CDR3 DNA: TGTGCCAGCAGTTACACGGACAGTGTGGGTCAGCCCCAGCATTTT; CDR3 protein: CASSYTDSVGQPQHF
D gene: .; V gene: TRBV4-2; J gene: TRBJ1-1; clone size: many; CDR3 DNA: TGTGCCAGCAGGAGCAGCGGGCAGGGTGAAGCTTTCTTT; CDR3 protein: CASRSSGQGEAFF
D gene: TRBD2; V gene: TRBV18; J gene: TRBJ2-1; clone size: few; CDR3 DNA: TGTGCCAGCTCACAGGAGGGAGGGCGCCTTGAGCAGTTCTTC; CDR3 protein: CASSQEGGRLEQFF
D gene: TRBD1; V gene: TRBV11-2; J gene: TRBJ2-3; clone size: few; CDR3 DNA: TGTGCCAGCAGCTATGGACAGGGTAAAACAGATACGCAGTATTTT; CDR3 protein: CASSYGQGKTDTQYF
D gene: TRBD2; V gene: TRBV7-2; J gene: TRBJ2-3; clone size: few; CDR3 DNA: TGTGCCAGCAGCTCCCCCGGACTAGCAGATACGCAGTATTTT; CDR3 protein: CASSSPGLADTQYF
D gene: TRBD2; V gene: TRBV12-3/TRBV12-4; J gene: TRBJ2-1; clone size: .; CDR3 DNA: TGTGCCAGCAGTATAGTCCTCCTGTCTAGCGGGAGGGTACGCAATGAGCAGTTCTTC; CDR3 protein: CASSIVLLSSGRVRNEQFF
D gene: TRBD2; V gene: TRBV12-3/TRBV12-4; J gene: TRBJ2-1; clone size: many; CDR3 DNA: TGTGCCAGCAGTCCGACTAGCGGGTTTTACAATGAGCAGTTCTTC; CDR3 protein: CASSPTSGFYNEQFF
D gene: .; V gene: TRBV2; J gene: TRBJ2-1; clone size: few; CDR3 DNA: TGTGCCAGCAGCGAACATCTACAGGGCCGCTACAATGAGCAGTTCTTC; CDR3 protein: CASSEHLQGRYNEQFF
D gene: TRBD2; V gene: TRBV6-5; J gene: TRBJ2-3; clone size: many; CDR3 DNA: TGTGCCAGCAGTTACATAGCGGGGGTAATCACAGATACGCAGTATTTT; CDR3 protein: CASSYIAGVITDTQYF
D gene: .; V gene: TRBV5-1; J gene: TRBJ2-5; clone size: .; CDR3 DNA: TGCGCCAGCAGCGGCAGGGGCTACTACCAAGAGACCCAGTACTTC; CDR3 protein: CASSGRGYYQETQYF
D gene: .; V gene: TRBV25-1; J gene: TRBJ1-6; clone size: .; CDR3 DNA: TGTGCCAGCAGGGAGACAGGATATAATTCACCCCTCCACTTT; CDR3 protein: CASRETGYNSPLHF
D gene: .; V gene: TRBV20-1; J gene: TRBJ2-1; clone size: few; CDR3 DNA: TGCAGTGCTCTCACCCATGAGCAGTTCTTC; CDR3 protein: CSALTHEQFF
D gene: .; V gene: TRBV7-2; J gene: TRBJ2-3; clone size: few; CDR3 DNA: TGTGCCAGCAGCCCAGAACTCAGCACAGATACGCAGTATTTT; CDR3 protein: CASSPELSTDTQYF